Below, one T cell receptor beta chain is given with its context. The target antigen is unknown. Unmatched junction bases numbered 11, after V lost 8 bases and J lost 4 bases. The CDR3 is made up of 14 amino acids. Using quantitative 5'-RACE with molecular barcodes, the authors made TCR beta libraries. MiXCR, run by TCRdb on the 5' RACE reads, gives a single entry per CDR3 protein. This sample has about 400,000 distinct CDR3 sequences, with around 24% found just once. These data are taken from a study of CD8 T cells in ankylosing spondylitis. Points from the study as a whole: A subset of motif variants has previously been described in the synovial fluid and blood of reactive arthritis. Ankylosing spondylitis blood appeared to carry a characteristic TCR beta motif of several highly homologous variants. Significant enrichment of disease-linked clones was reported in matched ankylosing spondylitis synovial fluid.

The sequenced sample was blood, either unsorted or a sorted T cell fraction (not recorded which). The sequence came from a male donor with ankylosing spondylitis. This chain uses TRBV12-3 or TRBV12-4 with TRBJ2-7, with TRBD2 identical over 7 bases. The CDR3 reads CASGGAGTLYEQYF. The DNA of the CDR3 is TGTGCCAGCGGGGGAGCGGGAACTCTTTACGAGCAGTACTTC.